This TCR beta chain is drawn from a study of cytomegalovirus exposure and HLA in healthy donors (dated by TCRdb to about 2017). Study-level background: An earlier analysis of several hundred of the donors reported approximately 300 Gb of sequence data and around 120 million unique TCR beta sequences from about 180 million T cells. About 300 gigabases of sequencing data and around 87 million unique TCR sequences were included in an early release covering 500 to 750 HLA-typed donors. In a later genetic analysis, genome-wide SNP genotypes for about 55% of the roughly 700 donors were used, and that subset was treated as a discovery cohort. HLA typing included class I and class II loci at four-digit resolution. The aim of the study was to test whether cataloging public T cell receptors could identify signatures of past pathogen exposure. In the later analysis, no new phenotypic data were used to find candidate immune exposures; instead, reliance was placed on TCR beta sequences and their occurrence across donors. About 5 DR-DQ haplotypes were handled as single units for association and clustering, since linkage in the cohort was strong. To decide whether each TCR beta V gene segment behaved as functional or pseudogenic, an earlier analysis of 587 of the donors relied on high-throughput TCR beta sequencing. Among roughly 370 genotyped donors of the cohort, an average of approximately 250,000 unique TCR beta nucleotide sequences were sequenced per donor, roughly 18% of them non-productive. The study used immunosequencing to profile the T cell repertoires of 600 to 850 subjects and linked those repertoires to cytomegalovirus serostatus. Typing coverage varied by locus: about 620-630 donors for A, B, C, DRB1 and DQB1; roughly 520 for DQA1; more than 600 for DPA1; roughly 450 for DPB1. Donor age, sex, ethnicity and CMV serostatus were collected together with the repertoire data. A later analysis re-examined previously published TCR beta repertoires from more than 600 donors and added high-resolution HLA genotyping to investigate patterns of TCR occurrence. The study combined high-throughput TCR immunosequencing, statistical association of individual TCRs with disease status, and machine learning to predict cytomegalovirus infection status. Of the 398 genotyped donors, roughly 76% were placed in the genetic ancestry cluster associated with self-reported Caucasian donors. Every discovery cohort repertoire had been produced on one sequencing platform. A separate validation cohort of 90 to 150 different subjects was used in addition to the approximately 670-subject first cohort.

The receptor library was made with the immunoSEQ multiplex PCR assay. For the multiplex PCR, a mixture combining 60 forward primers for TCR Vbeta segments and 13 reverse primers for TCR Jbeta segments was used. The CDR3 region of rearranged TCR beta genes was amplified from genomic DNA with a multiplex PCR assay. The amplified TCR beta libraries were sequenced on the Illumina HiSeq System as 87-base-pair reads. Concerning the study's data processing: In a later analysis, around 80 million unique TCR beta chains were counted across the roughly 670 repertoires, and about 10 million of these chains were shared by at least two donors. To remove PCR and sequencing errors, raw reads were error-corrected and collapsed into unique sequences using a nearest-neighbor algorithm that merged closely related sequences. To assign V, D and J gene segments, CDR3 sequences were aligned to IMGT reference sequences. Each retained sequence needed at least a six-nucleotide match to both a V gene segment and a J gene segment. A rearrangement was called productive if the CDR3 had no stop codons and remained in frame with V and J, and every other rearrangement was called non-productive. CDR3 was defined by IMGT convention, running from the second conserved V-encoded cysteine to the conserved J-encoded phenylalanine. The earlier analysis of 550 to 650 of the donors excluded any sequence lacking an unambiguous match to a single V gene segment. In an earlier analysis of approximately 560 of the donors, a V segment was called functional when productive rearrangements were above 56.7%, and segregating when the standard deviation between donors exceeded 5%. To diagnose cytomegalovirus status from the catalog of TCR beta chain sequences, a statistical classification framework was built. In a later analysis, V and J genes were assigned by comparing TCR nucleotide sequences against IMGT/GENE-DB human TR gene sequences. In a later analysis, CDR3 sequences and most-parsimonious VDJ recombination scenarios were assigned using the TCRdist pipeline. In a later analysis, each TCR beta chain was defined by its CDR3 amino acid sequence together with its V-gene family, and reads without a unique V-gene family were excluded. As a way to deal with suspected cross-contamination and a sequencing artifact, a later analysis dropped 450 to 600 nucleotide sequences that were highly shared and had low generation probability. For each public chain, a later analysis derived a clonal expansion index from normalized ranks of inferred template counts within each repertoire. Generation probabilities in a later analysis came from a VDJ recombination model fitted to out-of-frame rearrangements, and those results were checked against IGoR. In a later analysis, TCR-TCR, TCR-HLA and TCR-CMV co-occurrence was scored with hypergeometric tests, and a repertoire-size bias correction was applied to TCR pairs. To estimate false discovery rates, a later analysis permuted the HLA or CMV assignments 20 times. A later analysis grouped co-occurring TCRs with DBSCAN, adding TCRdist sequence similarity when clustering within HLA-allele-positive subsets. Repertoires with fewer than 30,000 or more than 120,000 public chains were left out of co-occurrence clustering, as were about five repertoires with anomalous nucleotide sharing. TCRdb retrieved this table from immuneACCESS and kept in-frame rearrangements only. Not all clones are present; in checked studies, unresolved V genes account for under half, and no reason is known for the remainder. D and trimming come from the DNA, and the V and J calls and clone size come from that table. The table for this sample lists about 170,000 clones. The top ten clones comprise less than 0.95% of the sample.

Beyond this particular receptor, the publication reports: According to a later analysis, parvovirus B19, influenza, CMV and Epstein-Barr virus appeared linked to several top co-occurrence clusters. Over 15 rarely observed V segments, including chromosome 9 orphons, were excluded from the earlier analysis of almost 600 of the donors because counts were too low. Linkage disequilibrium might explain the correlated functional status among segregating V segments, but an unknown experimental factor could not be excluded. In this cohort, only TCR beta chains were sequenced, and detectable features were limited by the absence of alpha or paired-chain data. In vitro tests confirmed that three of the cytomegalovirus-associated TCR beta chains recognize cytomegalovirus antigens. The 87-base-pair reads could not distinguish some IMGT-functional V segments, including TRBV6-2 and TRBV6-3, so those segments were excluded. A cluster of highly shared sequence variants was judged likely to represent a technical artifact of the sequencing pipeline. According to the authors, the approach could potentially be generalized to other disease states and immunological phenotypes. While some public TCRs were present in many individuals, most TCR sequences turned up only very rarely across donors. Most CMV-associated TCR beta chains appeared to be HLA-restricted in a later analysis, and the HLA associations seemed to be driven largely by CMV exposure. The presence/absence analyses assumed that sequencing depth was roughly uniform across donors, and that assumption may not be true. Compared with equally common non-associated chains, HLA-associated TCR beta chains in a later analysis were more clonally expanded and had lower generation probabilities. In a later genetic analysis, a missense DCLRE1C variant was associated with V-gene and J-gene trimming of TCR beta chains, and the association was replicated in an independent cohort. At a false discovery rate of 0.05, a later analysis linked 16,951 TCR beta sequences to specific HLA alleles. Because some donors lacked HLA typing at each locus, the association tests relied only on the typed subset. Compared with the approximately 720-donor mean, donors in an Asian-associated ancestry cluster had fewer N-insertions in productive TCRs, according to a later genetic analysis. A further reported finding was that TCR beta sequences accurately predicted the HLA-A and HLA-B alleles for most subjects in the first cohort. According to a later analysis, TCR association rates differed among HLA loci, with DRB1 alleles showing the most associated TCRs and HLA-C alleles showing the fewest. When HLA alleles, especially DR and DQ, strongly co-occurred, TCR associations were difficult to assign to individual alleles. Cytomegalovirus status was reported to be diagnosed by the classifier with high specificity and sensitivity in both the original and validation cohorts. An earlier analysis of approximately 590 of the donors showed that most TCR beta V segments appeared in productive rearrangements either about 90% or about 30% of the time, which broadly matched IMGT annotations. The study gave a list of roughly 150 TCR beta chains associated with cytomegalovirus. The only immune exposure information available for the cohort was CMV serostatus.

Per the germline V gene (reference sequence), GTSNPN is the CDR1 and SVGIG is the CDR2. Trimming takes 5 bases from V and 10 bases from J, and the germline ends sit 15 bases apart. The CDR3 spans 12 residues, from the cysteine through the phenylalanine. The entry retains the CDR3 DNA only, 36 bases that are in frame from base 1. The cohort was made up of 500 to 800 healthy bone marrow donors. Cohort members were all nominally healthy when sampled, although unrecorded immune exposures were likely present. The donor tested CMV seropositive, placing the donor among the approximately 310 seropositive members of the cohort. Every donor gave a peripheral blood sample, and the peripheral blood mononuclear cells from that sample were used for TCR beta sequencing. The Qiagen DNeasy Blood Extraction Kit was used to extract genomic DNA from the blood cell samples. As for this clone: Its specific antigen is unknown.

The source is a woman aged 18-29 years in good health and CMV-seropositive. Specimen: PBMCs. The sequence is built from TRBV30 and TRBJ2-1, with a weak D call of TRBD1 (6 bases match). The nucleotides read TGTGCCTGGTCGGACAGCCGAGGGGAGCAGTTCTTC. This yields the protein CAWSDSRGEQFF.